A single sample is the source of the 18 T cell receptor beta chains below, sequenced in a study of CD8 T cells in ankylosing spondylitis. General study results and limits: Fewer than 10 highly homologous variants made up a TCR beta motif that seemed to typify ankylosing spondylitis blood.

One entry per CDR3 protein, called by TCRdb with MiXCR from the 5' RACE reads. The sample holds hundreds of thousands of distinct CDR3 sequences, roughly 10% seen once. These receptors are not linked to any known antigen. The sequenced sample was blood, either unsorted or a sorted T cell fraction (not recorded which). The receptors stem from a male donor with ankylosing spondylitis.

In this sample, this clonotype turned up a few times. The rearrangement uses TRBV23-1 and TRBJ2-7, with 7 bases fitting TRBD1. TRBV23-1 is an ORF; its function is uncertain. This CDR3 has 15 residues. With 6 bases clipped from V and 1 base from J, the junction kept 9 bases outside the gene matches. The CDR3 bases are TGCGCCAGCAGGCGACAGGGATTGCGGTCCTACGAGCAGTACTTC. As protein: CASRRQGLRSYEQYF.

The chain employs TRBV5-1 and TRBJ2-7, with 12 nucleotides matching TRBD2. Germline V gene sequence: CDR1 SGHRS, CDR2 YFSETQ. The CDR3 is made up of 15 amino acids. The J segment lost 7 bases and the V segment lost 4 bases, leaving 9 bases of the junction unmatched. In DNA form, the CDR3 reads TGCGCCAGCAGCCCGGGACTAGCGGGTTCTGAAGAGCAGTACTTC. Amino acids: CASSPGLAGSEEQYF.

The sample holds many counts of this clonotype. V gene TRBV12-3 or TRBV12-4 combines with J gene TRBJ1-1; D gene unclear. Trimming took off 3 bases at V and 2 bases at J, with 4 bases between the two ends. The CDR3 contains 12 residues. The CDR3 sequence is CASSFYNTEAFF. The CDR3 bases are TGTGCCAGCAGTTTTTATAACACTGAAGCTTTCTTT.

This clonotype occurred a few times. This chain connects TRBV4-2 to TRBJ2-7; no firm D call. The germline CDR1 and CDR2 sequences are LGHNA and YNFKEQ. The length of the CDR3 is 15 residues. Trimming left V 0 bases short and J 0 bases short, with 9 bases between. The CDR3 DNA follows: TGTGCCAGCAGCCAAGACTGGAAGAGCTCCTACGAGCAGTACTTC. Amino acid sequence: CASSQDWKSSYEQYF.

This clonotype was detected a few times. The rearrangement uses TRBV10-3 and TRBJ2-2; tentatively, D is TRBD2 (7 bases). This CDR3 is 15 amino acids long. V was clipped by 4 bases and J by 3 bases, with 12 bases between them. CDR1 is ENHRY, CDR2 SYGVKD, per germline. The CDR3 loop is CAISVRGPDTGELFF. As DNA, the CDR3 is TGTGCCATCAGTGTGCGGGGGCCGGACACCGGGGAGCTGTTTTTT.

A few counts support this clonotype. The CDR3 DNA sequence: TGTGCCAGTACAGGGGGCAAGCGGAACACCGGGGAGCTGTTTTTT. It codes for CASTGGKRNTGELFF. J is TRBJ2-2 and V is TRBV9, with 9 bases aligning to TRBD1. CDR1 and CDR2 (germline): SGDLS, YYNGEE. V gave up 8 bases and J gave up 1 base; unmatched junction bases: 6. This CDR3 is built from 15 residues.

The sample holds a few counts of this clonotype. The CDR3 DNA is TGTGCCAGCAGTTACTCGGGCCGGGGGAATCAGCCCCAGCATTTT. Protein product: CASSYSGRGNQPQHF. This chain joins TRBV6-5 and TRBJ1-5, with TRBD1 as a possible D gene (5 bases). The germline V gene has CDR1 MNHEY and CDR2 SVGAGI. V lost 0 bases, J lost 4 bases, and 10 bases lay in between. The CDR3 is made up of 15 amino acids.

J is TRBJ1-1 and V is TRBV6-1; D might be TRBD1 (5 bases). The CDR3 contains 14 residues. Germline values: CDR1 MNHNS, CDR2 SASEGT. V was trimmed by 6 bases and J by 7 bases, leaving 18 bases between them. The CDR3 bases are TGTGCCAGCAGAGACCACCGGGGGACGGTTGAAGCTTTCTTT. Translation gives CASRDHRGTVEAFF.

This clonotype has only a few counts. This rearrangement joins TRBV4-3 to TRBJ2-7; 8 positions match TRBD2. Trimming at V came to 3 bases and at J to 2 bases, leaving 9 bases not matched to a gene. The CDR3 consists of 16 residues. The germline V gene has CDR1 LGHNA and CDR2 YSLEER. The DNA of the CDR3 is TGCGCCAGCAGCCATCCCCGGGAGGGGTGGCCCTACGAGCAGTACTTC. This encodes CASSHPREGWPYEQYF.

This rearrangement joins TRBV3-1 to TRBJ2-2, with 8 positions matching TRBD1. Germline V gene data show CDR1 as LGHDT and CDR2 as YNNKEL (reference sequence). The CDR3 runs to 17 residues. The trim removed 3 bases at V and 5 bases at J, leaving 11 bases unmatched. The CDR3 is CASSQGPHTGGTGELFF. The CDR3 region has the DNA TGTGCCAGCAGCCAGGGACCACACACAGGGGGGACCGGGGAGCTGTTTTTT.

The J gene is TRBJ1-5, the V gene TRBV6-2 or TRBV6-3; a possible D gene is TRBD1 (5 bases). The CDR3 has 14 residues. Germline V gene lookup returns CDR1 MNHEY and CDR2 SVGEGT. V lost 7 bases and J 5 bases, leaving 15 bases between the germline ends. The CDR3, as DNA: TGTGCCAGCAATGCGGGGGAAAGCTATCAGCCCCAGCATTTT. Translating it yields CASNAGESYQPQHF.

This clonotype turned up a few times. V usage is TRBV7-2 and J usage is TRBJ1-2; TRBD1 matches 8 bases. From germline, CDR1 is SGHTA and CDR2 FQGNSA. The CDR3 is made up of 14 amino acids. V shed 5 bases and J 3 bases; nucleotides not matched to a gene: 5. DNA for the CDR3: TGTGCCAGCAGCAACCCGGGACAGGACTATGGCTACACCTTC. Its translation: CASSNPGQDYGYTF.

The table lists this clonotype with a few counts. The gene calls are TRBV7-2 and TRBJ2-2, with 9 bases lining up with TRBD1. Germline V lookup: CDR1 SGHTA, CDR2 FQGNSA. This CDR3 comprises 14 residues. The trim removed 3 bases at V and 6 bases at J, leaving 2 bases unmatched. This CDR3 reads CASSFGTGSGELFF. Written as DNA, the CDR3 is TGTGCCAGCAGCTTTGGGACAGGGTCCGGGGAGCTGTTTTTT.

As to this clonotype: One end of the junction does not line up with germline, which may come from a read error. The chain links TRBV5-1 to TRBJ1-2, with D unresolved. The CDR3 is 13 residues long. Germline CDR1 and CDR2: SGHRS and YFSETQ. The CDR3 DNA follows: TGCGCCAGCAGCTCCCGAATCAACTATGTCTACACCTTC. Translation: CASSSRINYVYTF.

V gene TRBV4-3 combines with J gene TRBJ2-7; TRBD1 might be the D (5 bases). The V gene's germline CDR1 is LGHNA and CDR2 YSLEER. CDR3 length: 14 amino acids. The V end was cut by 0 bases, the J end by 2 bases, with 8 bases between. DNA of the CDR3: TGCGCCAGCAGCCAAGATTCCAGGGCCTACGAGCAGTACTTC. This translates into CASSQDSRAYEQYF.

This clonotype appeared a few times. V usage is TRBV7-2 and J usage is TRBJ2-3; D might be TRBD1 (6 bases). V lost 1 base to trimming and J lost 4 bases, with 18 bases between them. The germline gives CDR1 SGHTA, CDR2 FQGNSA. The CDR3 length is 17 residues. The CDR3 sequence: CASSLGWVRGEADTQYF. The CDR3, as DNA: TGTGCCAGCAGCTTAGGGTGGGTCAGGGGAGAGGCAGATACGCAGTATTTT. Supplemented by reference TRBV7-2 and TRBJ2-3, the full variable domain reads GAGVSQSPSNKVTEKGKDVELRCDPISGHTALYWYRQSLGQGLEFLIYFQGNSAPDKSGLPSDRFSAERTGGSVSTLTIQRTQQEDSAVYLCASSLGWVRGEADTQYFGPGTRLTVL.

This chain uses TRBV15 with TRBJ2-7, with a tentative D call TRBD1 (6 bases). This CDR3 comprises 13 residues. CDR1 LNHNV and CDR2 YYDKDF come from the germline V gene (reference sequence). Trimming pared 4 bases from V and 12 bases from J, leaving 19 bases between. The DNA of the CDR3 is TGTGCCACCAGCACCCAGCCATTCAGGGGTGCGTACTTC. This gives the protein CATSTQPFRGAYF.

The chain joins TRBV6-2 or TRBV6-3 to TRBJ2-4, with TRBD2 matching 11 bases. The CDR3 contains 15 residues. Germline CDR1 and CDR2: MNHEY and SVGEGT. The junction had 12 bases not matched to a gene; V was cut back by 8 bases and J by 9 bases. CDR3 DNA: TGTGCCAGCGCCCTAGCGGGAGGCCGAGGGAGCATTCAGTACTTC. Translated: CASALAGGRGSIQYF.